Below, 15 T cell receptor beta chains from the same sample are listed, as sequenced in a study of T cell responses to AZD1222 COVID-19 vaccine. The protocol was immunoSEQ multiplex PCR, while the TCRdb copy is restricted to in-frame clones and leaves out a portion. Seen here are 150,000 to 200,000 clones, 90% to 95% observed once, and the top ten hold approximately 0.88%. Specimen: peripheral blood, collected on day 0 of AZD1222 vaccination. These TCRs come from an adult in good health.

The chain employs TRBV4-1 and TRBJ2-1, with D possibly TRBD2 on 5 matching bases. CDR1 and CDR2 from the germline V gene are MGHRA and YSYEKL. The V gene lost 3 bases and the J gene lost 5 bases, with 8 bases spanning the gap. CDR3 size: 13 residues. The CDR3 sequence is CASSHSENNEQFF. The DNA of the CDR3 is TGCGCCAGCAGCCATAGCGAAAACAATGAGCAGTTCTTC.

This sequence joins TRBV12-5 and TRBJ1-2; D unclear. CDR1 LGHNT and CDR2 FRNRAP come from the germline V gene. The CDR3 totals 14 residues. V was cut by 1 base and J by 2 bases, with 8 bases left in between. The CDR3 region is CASGLGFSNYGYTF. CDR3 nucleotides: TGTGCTAGTGGTTTGGGATTTAGCAACTATGGCTACACCTTC.

This clone was picked up many times. The chain couples TRBV6-2 or TRBV6-3 to TRBJ1-1, with TRBD1 matching 8 bases. V was clipped by 2 bases and J by 6 bases; unmatched bases: 8. Per germline, CDR1 MNHEY and CDR2 SVGEGT. The CDR3 is made up of 15 amino acids. CDR3 protein: CASSYPQDRAAEAFF. Written as DNA, the CDR3 is TGTGCCAGCAGTTACCCACAGGACAGGGCGGCTGAAGCTTTCTTT.

CDR3 in amino acids: CASSLGQNYGYTF. CDR3 coding DNA: TGTGCCAGCAGCCTCGGACAGAACTATGGCTACACCTTC. The rearrangement uses TRBV13 and TRBJ1-2; possible D gene TRBD1, 6 bases. The V end was cut by 5 bases, the J end by 2 bases, with 9 bases between. The CDR3 sequence is 13 residues long. CDR1 and CDR2 from the germline V gene are PRHDT and FYEKMQ (reference sequence).

The chain combines TRBV5-1 with TRBJ1-3; no reliable D call. CDR1 is SGHRS and CDR2 is YFSETQ in the germline V gene. Between the trimmed V and J ends, which lost 0 bases and 0 bases, there was a span of 10 bases. The CDR3 has 16 amino acids. The CDR3 sequence is CASSLDSIYSGNTIYF. CDR3 nucleotides: TGCGCCAGCAGCTTGGACAGTATTTACTCTGGAAACACCATATATTTT.

V is TRBV6-2 or TRBV6-3 and J is TRBJ1-2, with D perhaps matching TRBD1 (6 bases). Germline V gene data show CDR1 as MNHEY and CDR2 as SVGEGT. This CDR3 has 12 residues. V was clipped by 4 bases and J by 8 bases, with 11 bases between them. CDR3 sequence (DNA): TGTGCCAGCAGTTTCTACAGGGAAGGCTACACCTTC. Its translation is CASSFYREGYTF.

Written as DNA, the CDR3 is TGTGCCATACCAACCAGGCGGAATAGAAGGGCACCCCTCCACTTT. It encodes CAIPTRRNRRAPLHF. The chain has TRBV6-5 and TRBJ1-6; D ambiguous. The V gene lost 10 bases and the J gene lost 11 bases, with 24 bases spanning the gap. Germline V gene lookup returns CDR1 MNHEY and CDR2 SVGAGI. CDR3 length: 15 amino acids.

This chain uses TRBV15 with TRBJ2-1, with TRBD1 matching over 9 bases. CDR1 is LNHNV, CDR2 YYDKDF, per germline (reference sequence). The CDR3 spans 19 residues. V lost 2 bases, J lost 3 bases, and 14 bases stayed unmatched. The CDR3 DNA reads as TGTGCCACCAGCAGAAAGACAGGGGGGGTACTTCCTTACTACAATGAGCAGTTCTTC. Protein product: CATSRKTGGVLPYYNEQFF.

This clone was detected only once. The chain recombines TRBV2 with TRBJ1-2; 7 bases are a match to TRBD1. The germline V gene has CDR1 SNHLY and CDR2 FYNNEI. J lost 2 bases, V lost 5 bases, and 5 bases had no gene match. The CDR3 runs to 14 residues. DNA of the CDR3: TGTGCCAGCAGTCTTCGACAGGGCAACTATGGCTACACCTTC. Residues: CASSLRQGNYGYTF.

As concerns this clone: Mismatch with germline at one junction end may stem from a read error. This chain joins TRBV7-2 and TRBJ2-1, with 9 bases identical to TRBD2. CDR1 is SGHTA and CDR2 is FQGNSA in the germline V gene. CDR3 length equals 15 residues. The DNA of the CDR3 is TGTGCCAGCAGTTTAGCGGGGGCCCTCCGGAGCGAGCAGTTCTTC. Residues: CASSLAGALRSEQFF.

This chain uses TRBV7-2 with TRBJ2-4, with D hard to call. Germline-derived CDR1 and CDR2 are SGHTA and FQGNSA. The V end lost 5 bases, the J end lost 7 bases, and 21 bases lay between the germline ends. The CDR3 is made up of 16 amino acids. The CDR3 sequence is CASSPAAAHYRNIQYF. The CDR3 coding sequence is TGTGCCAGCAGCCCCGCTGCAGCTCATTATAGGAACATTCAGTACTTC.

The rearrangement joins TRBV4-2 to TRBJ2-3; D possibly corresponds to TRBD2 (5 bases). Per germline, CDR1 LGHNA and CDR2 YNFKEQ. V was shortened by 0 bases and J by 6 bases, with 13 bases between the two germline ends. The CDR3 length is 15 residues. The CDR3 nucleotides are TGTGCCAGCAGCCAAGAATTTAGCTCGGGGGATACGCAGTATTTT. Protein product: CASSQEFSSGDTQYF.

The chain uses TRBV6-5 and TRBJ2-7; 8 positions agree with TRBD2. Germline assignment: CDR1 MNHEY and CDR2 SVGAGI. V gave up 7 bases and J gave up 3 bases; unmatched junction bases: 5. The CDR3 extends over 13 amino acids. Here the CDR3 DNA reads TGTGCCAGCATTACGGGGGGGAGCTACGAGCAGTACTTC. As protein: CASITGGSYEQYF.

This clone was recorded once. The chain joins TRBV28 to TRBJ1-2, with TRBD1 as a possible D gene (5 bases). This CDR3 spans 13 amino acids. CDR1 MDHEN and CDR2 SYDVKM come from the germline V gene. V was shortened by 4 bases and J by 8 bases, with 14 bases between the two germline ends. CDR3 nucleotides: TGTGCCAGCAGTTCAGGGAGGTCGGAGGGCTACACCTTC. Its translation: CASSSGRSEGYTF.

The table lists this clone with a count of one. The chain recombines TRBV7-8 with TRBJ2-3; D perhaps matches TRBD2 (5 bases). The V gene lost 3 bases and the J gene lost 6 bases, with 10 bases spanning the gap. This CDR3 spans 13 amino acids. In germline, CDR1 is SGHVS, CDR2 FQNEAQ. CDR3 nucleotides: TGTGCCAGCAGCTTTTCGAGGGTGGATACGCAGTATTTT. This sequence encodes CASSFSRVDTQYF. The entire variable domain, with the rest obtained from reference TRBV7-8 and TRBJ2-3, is as follows: GAGVSQSPRYKVAKRGQDVALRCDPISGHVSLFWYQQALGQGPEFLTYFQNEAQLDKSGLPSDRFFAERPEGSVSTLKIQRTQQEDSAVYLCASSFSRVDTQYFGPGTRLTVL.